Presented here are 23 T cell receptor beta chains from one specimen sequenced in a study of shared clonotypes between healthy human individuals. The protocol was immunoSEQ multiplex PCR, while the TCRdb copy is restricted to in-frame clones and leaves out a portion. Of about 1 million clones in the sample, under 80% are singletons; the top ten hold 1.4%. Material: memory CD4+ T cells sorted from blood. Subset indicated: CD45RA-negative fraction. The receptors here all came from a man younger than 35 in good health.

The genes are TRBV11-1 and TRBJ2-1; perhaps TRBD1 as D (5 bases). CDR3 length equals 16 residues. CDR1 is SGHAT and CDR2 is FQDESV in the germline V gene (reference sequence). V gave up 0 bases and J gave up 1 base, with 10 bases separating them. CDR3 protein: CASSLATDPSYNEQFF. The CDR3 coding sequence is TGTGCCAGCAGCTTAGCGACAGATCCTTCCTACAATGAGCAGTTCTTC. Variable domain in full (rest from reference TRBV11-1 and TRBJ2-1): EAEVAQSPRYKITEKSQAVAFWCDPISGHATLYWYRQILGQGPELLVQFQDESVVDDSQLPKDRFSAERLKGVDSTLKIQPAELGDSAMYLCASSLATDPSYNEQFFGPGTRLTVL.

This chain links TRBV11-2 with TRBJ1-1; 7 bases line up with TRBD1. CDR1 and CDR2 (germline): SGHAT, FQNNGV. This CDR3 spans 13 amino acids. V gave up 5 bases and J gave up 6 bases; unmatched junction bases: 6. The CDR3 is CASSPRTGAEAFF. CDR3 nucleotides: TGTGCCAGCAGCCCCCGGACAGGTGCTGAAGCTTTCTTT.

CDR3 DNA: TGTGCCAGTAAAAAGACAGGGACCTACGAGCAGTACTTC. Protein: CASKKTGTYEQYF. The chain joins TRBV19 to TRBJ2-7; 7 bases map to TRBD1. From germline, CDR1 is LNHDA and CDR2 SQIVND (reference sequence). V was clipped by 7 bases and J by 2 bases; unmatched bases: 5. CDR3 length equals 13 residues.

The CDR3 DNA sequence: TGCAGCGGATGGACAGGTGGCACAGATACGCAGTATTTT. Translated, it gives CSGWTGGTDTQYF. This sequence joins TRBV29-1 and TRBJ2-3; 7 bases agree with TRBD1. Germline V CDR1 and CDR2: SQVTM, ANQGSEA. Losses at the gene ends were 7 bases for V and 1 base for J; bases not matched to a gene: 5. The CDR3 consists of 13 residues.

The DNA for the CDR3 is TGTGCCTGGAGTTTGTATACGGGGGCCAACGTCCTGACTTTC. It translates to CAWSLYTGANVLTF. This chain links TRBV30 with TRBJ2-6, with D unresolved. CDR3 length equals 14 residues. Germline values: CDR1 GTSNPN, CDR2 SVGIG (reference sequence). Trimming took off 2 bases at V and 4 bases at J, with 9 bases between the two ends.

This clone came up once. The chain is built from TRBV2 and TRBJ2-5, with 7 bases identical to TRBD2. The CDR3 extends over 12 amino acids. The germline gives CDR1 SNHLY, CDR2 FYNNEI. V gave up 6 bases and J gave up 8 bases; unmatched junction bases: 6. CDR3 amino acids: CASRGDYKTQYF. The CDR3 DNA sequence: TGTGCCAGCAGAGGGGACTACAAAACCCAGTACTTC. Based on the CDR3 plus reference TRBV2 and TRBJ2-5, the full variable domain is EPEVTQTPSHQVTQMGQEVILRCVPISNHLYFYWYRQILGQKVEFLVSFYNNEISEKSEIFDDQFSVERPDGSNFTLKIRSTKLEDSAMYFCASRGDYKTQYFGPGTRLLVL.

The chain combines TRBV7-9 with TRBJ2-7, with 10 bases aligning to TRBD1. V was clipped by 4 bases and J by 6 bases; unmatched bases: 9. There are 15 residues in the CDR3. Germline-derived CDR1 and CDR2 are SEHNR and FQNEAQ (reference sequence). CDR3 sequence (DNA): TGTGCCAGCAGCTCAGCCCAAGGACAGGGGGGCGAGCAGTACTTC. It codes for CASSSAQGQGGEQYF.

The CDR3 region has the DNA TGTGCCAGCAGCCTCGGGAGGATGAGCACAGATACGCAGTATTTT. As protein: CASSLGRMSTDTQYF. The chain is built from TRBV27 and TRBJ2-3; 7 nucleotides match TRBD2. Per germline, CDR1 MNHEY and CDR2 SMNVEV (reference sequence). The CDR3 has 15 residues. J gave up 0 bases and V 6 bases, and 6 bases lay outside the gene matches.

The chain is built from TRBV18 and TRBJ1-2; TRBD1 matches 7 bases. Germline assignment: CDR1 KGHSH and CDR2 LQKENI. This CDR3 is 14 amino acids long. After removal of 6 bases from V and 4 bases from J, the junction contained 8 bases not matched to a gene. CDR3 bases: TGTGCCAGCTCGCAGGGGGGGCTCAGCTATGGCTACACCTTC. Protein sequence: CASSQGGLSYGYTF.

This chain links TRBV19 with TRBJ1-4, with 7 bases aligning to TRBD1. The CDR3 runs to 14 residues. Looked up from germline, CDR1 is LNHDA and CDR2 is SQIVND (reference sequence). J was trimmed by 10 bases and V by 1 base; bases with no gene match: 6. For the CDR3, the DNA is TGTGCCAGTAGTATAGGAGGGACAGAGGGAAAACTGTTTTTT. Protein: CASSIGGTEGKLFF.

The rearrangement uses TRBV5-4 and TRBJ2-3; D is possibly TRBD1 (6 bases). The CDR3 sequence is 13 residues long. Germline loops: CDR1 SGHNT, CDR2 YYREEE (reference sequence). V lost 4 bases to trimming and J lost 6 bases, with 12 bases between them. CDR3 sequence (DNA): TGTGCCAGCAGCACAACAGGGTGGGATACGCAGTATTTT. It encodes CASSTTGWDTQYF.

As for this clone: The junction departs from the called germline gene at one end, perhaps through a read error. The chain links TRBV5-1 to TRBJ2-5; a weak D match, TRBD2 (6 bases). Germline V gene sequence: CDR1 SGHRS, CDR2 YFSETQ. The CDR3 runs to 14 residues. This CDR3 reads CASSSGTGQGTQYF. The CDR3 coding sequence is TGCGCCAGCAGCTCCGGGACTGGCCAAGGGACCCAGTACTTC.

In this sample, this clone turned up a few times. This sequence joins TRBV6-1 and TRBJ1-5; D gene ambiguous. The CDR3 is 14 residues long. Per the germline V gene, CDR1 is MNHNS and CDR2 is SASEGT. The V end was cut by 3 bases, the J end by 4 bases, with 10 bases between. CDR3 coding DNA: TGTGCCAGCAGTGATACTATGGGTAATCAGCCCCAGCATTTT. It specifies CASSDTMGNQPQHF.

V and J are TRBV11-2 and TRBJ1-1; D remains unclear. Germline V gene sequence: CDR1 SGHAT, CDR2 FQNNGV. V was trimmed by 5 bases and J by 6 bases, leaving 10 bases between them. This CDR3 has 12 amino acids. CDR3 loop: CASSLGIAEAFF. CDR3 coding DNA: TGTGCCAGCAGCCTGGGTATAGCTGAAGCTTTCTTT.

About this clone itself: Other DNA sequences in the same sample also yield this CDR3. V and J are TRBV18 and TRBJ1-1; D call uncertain. V was clipped by 0 bases and J by 0 bases, with 11 bases between them. Per the germline V gene, CDR1 is KGHSH and CDR2 is LQKENI. CDR3 length: 16 residues. The CDR3 here is CASSPPSTGMNTEAFF. The CDR3 nucleotides read TGTGCCAGCTCACCACCCAGCACGGGTATGAACACTGAAGCTTTCTTT.

This clone was found many times. Other DNA sequences within the sample encode an identical CDR3. The V and J genes are TRBV5-4 and TRBJ1-5; D is undetermined. Germline assignment: CDR1 SGHNT and CDR2 YYREEE (reference sequence). The CDR3 loop spans 14 amino acids. V gave up 2 bases and J gave up 1 base, with 7 bases separating them. CDR3 nucleotides: TGTGCCAGCAGCTTAGGCGGGAGCAATCAGCCCCAGCATTTT. Translated: CASSLGGSNQPQHF.

The chain couples TRBV7-3 to TRBJ1-1, with no clear D. Germline lookup yields CDR1 SGHTA and CDR2 FQGTGA. Deletions cut 5 bases from V and 0 bases from J, with 7 bases between. The CDR3 length is 13 residues. The CDR3 here is CASSEEMNTEAFF. CDR3 nucleotide sequence: TGTGCCAGCAGCGAGGAGATGAACACTGAAGCTTTCTTT. Together with reference TRBV7-3 and TRBJ1-1, the CDR3 gives the full variable domain: GAGVSQTPSNKVTEKGKYVELRCDPISGHTALYWYRQSLGQGPEFLIYFQGTGAADDSGLPNDRFFAVRPEGSVSTLKIQRTERGDSAVYLCASSEEMNTEAFFGQGTRLTVV.

This rearrangement joins TRBV6-1 to TRBJ1-1; 11 bases line up with TRBD1. Trimming at V came to 4 bases and at J to 4 bases, leaving 2 bases not matched to a gene. Germline assignment: CDR1 MNHNS and CDR2 SASEGT. The CDR3 spans 14 residues. CDR3 coding DNA: TGTGCCAGCAGTGGGACAGGGGGCACCACTGAAGCTTTCTTT. It translates to CASSGTGGTTEAFF.

The genes are TRBV5-5 and TRBJ2-5; D might be TRBD1 (6 bases). The CDR3 is 15 amino acids. Trimming stripped 0 bases from V and 5 bases from J, with 14 bases between. CDR1 and CDR2 (germline): SGHKS, YYEKEE (reference sequence). This CDR3 is CASSLAGGYPETQYF. In DNA, the CDR3 is TGTGCCAGCAGCTTGGCTGGGGGCTACCCTGAGACCCAGTACTTC.

This clone was counted at least ten times. Other DNA sequences in the same sample also yield this CDR3. The J gene is TRBJ1-2, the V gene TRBV6-5; D is possibly TRBD1 (5 bases). Trimming shortened V by 6 bases and J by 4 bases, and 12 bases separated the two germline ends. Germline loops: CDR1 MNHEY, CDR2 SVGAGI. The CDR3 consists of 13 residues. CDR3 nucleotide sequence: TGTGCCAGCAGCCCAGGGTCTGGCTATGGCTACACCTTC. It specifies CASSPGSGYGYTF.

This clone appeared once. CDR3 nucleotides: TGCGCCAGCAGCGTTTCAGGTTCAGTAAATACCTACGAGCAGTACTTC. Translation gives CASSVSGSVNTYEQYF. The chain has TRBV4-3 and TRBJ2-5; D uncertain. The J call may be incorrect, as the DNA end agrees better with TRBJ2-7. Germline V gives CDR1 LGHNA, CDR2 YSLEER. The CDR3 runs 16 residues.

Only a few counts were recorded for this clone. The CDR3 sequence is CASSDPRSGNTIYF. CDR3 sequence (DNA): TGTGCCAGCAGCGACCCTCGCTCTGGAAACACCATATATTTT. The chain links TRBV6-5 to TRBJ1-3; no clear D gene. Trimming took off 6 bases at V and 0 bases at J, with 9 bases between the two ends. The V gene's germline CDR1 is MNHEY and CDR2 SVGAGI. The CDR3 is 14 residues long.

J is TRBJ2-4 and V is TRBV5-6, with D perhaps matching TRBD1 (5 bases). CDR1 and CDR2 (germline): SGHDT, YYEEEE. V lost 4 bases to trimming and J lost 0 bases, with 11 bases between them. The CDR3 contains 15 residues. The CDR3 region is CASSRDSLAKNIQYF. In DNA form, the CDR3 reads TGTGCCAGCAGCCGCGACAGTCTAGCCAAAAACATTCAGTACTTC.